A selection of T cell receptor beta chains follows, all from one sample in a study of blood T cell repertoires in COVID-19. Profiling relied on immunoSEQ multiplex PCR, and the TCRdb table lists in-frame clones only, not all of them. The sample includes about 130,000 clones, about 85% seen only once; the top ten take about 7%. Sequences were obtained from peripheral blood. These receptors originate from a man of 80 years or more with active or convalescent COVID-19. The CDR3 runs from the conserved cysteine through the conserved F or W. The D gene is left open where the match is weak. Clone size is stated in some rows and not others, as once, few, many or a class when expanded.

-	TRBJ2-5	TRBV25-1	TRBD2	CASSDGGRETQYF	TGTGCCAGCAGTGATGGCGGGAGGGAGACCCAGTACTTC
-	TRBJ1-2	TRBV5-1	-	CASSPAGRMNYGYTF	TGCGCCAGCAGCCCGGCAGGCCGTATGAACTATGGCTACACCTTC
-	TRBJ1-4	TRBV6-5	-	CASRPGTPSEKLFF	TGTGCCAGCAGGCCCGGGACACCTAGTGAAAAACTGTTTTTT
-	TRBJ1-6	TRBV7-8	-	CASSFQMVNSPLHF	TGTGCCAGCAGCTTCCAGATGGTGAATTCACCCCTCCACTTT
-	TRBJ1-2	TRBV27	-	CASSLSREAAFNYGYTF	TGTGCCAGCAGTTTATCCAGGGAGGCAGCCTTTAACTATGGCTACACCTTC
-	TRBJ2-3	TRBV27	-	CASAEDLGGGFGQYF	TGTGCCAGCGCGGAAGATCTAGGGGGGGGGTTTGGGCAGTATTTT
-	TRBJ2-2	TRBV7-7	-	CASSLTTGRSTGELFF	TGTGCCAGCAGCTTAACGACAGGCCGCAGCACCGGGGAGCTGTTTTTT
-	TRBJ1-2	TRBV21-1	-	CASSKGSDRGPYGYTF	TGTGCCAGCAGCAAAGGGTCGGACAGGGGGCCCTATGGCTACACCTTC
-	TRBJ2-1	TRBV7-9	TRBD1	CASSSRDSAYNEQFF	TGTGCCAGCAGCTCCCGGGACAGTGCCTACAATGAGCAGTTCTTC
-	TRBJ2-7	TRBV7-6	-	CASSLSYEQYF	TGTGCCAGCAGCTTATCTTACGAGCAGTACTTC
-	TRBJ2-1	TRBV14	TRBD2	CASSLLAGNEQFF	TGTGCCAGCAGCCTGCTAGCGGGAAATGAGCAGTTCTTC
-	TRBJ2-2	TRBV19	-	CASRTTIRGDTGELFF	TGTGCCAGTAGAACTACCATCAGGGGGGACACCGGGGAGCTGTTTTTT
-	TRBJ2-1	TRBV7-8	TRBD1	CASSLLSGGKEQFF	TGTGCCAGCAGCTTGTTGTCAGGGGGCAAAGAGCAGTTCTTC
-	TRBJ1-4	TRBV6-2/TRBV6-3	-	CASSYQGSQLSKLFF	TGTGCCAGCAGTTACCAGGGGTCCCAATTATCGAAACTGTTTTTT
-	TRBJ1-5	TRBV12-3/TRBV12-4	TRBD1	CASSTGQGAPQHF	TGTGCCAGCAGTACGGGACAGGGGGCCCCCCAGCATTTT
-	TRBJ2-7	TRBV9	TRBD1	CASSPRSRAGTGDYEQYF	TGTGCCAGCAGTCCTCGTAGCAGGGCCGGGACAGGGGACTACGAGCAGTACTTC
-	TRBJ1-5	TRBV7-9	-	CASSHQTGGNQPQHF	TGTGCCAGCAGCCACCAGACAGGAGGCAATCAGCCCCAGCATTTT
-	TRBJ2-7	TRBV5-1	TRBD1	CASSRTGEYEQYF	TGCGCCAGCAGCAGGACAGGGGAATACGAGCAGTACTTC
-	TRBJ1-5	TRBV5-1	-	CASSASGQGDQPQHF	TGCGCCAGCAGCGCTTCAGGGCAGGGTGATCAGCCCCAGCATTTT
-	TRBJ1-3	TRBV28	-	CASSNLPGGLGDTIYF	TGTGCCAGCAGCAACTTGCCCGGAGGTCTTGGGGACACCATATATTTT
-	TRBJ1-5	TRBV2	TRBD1	CASRQGAGGNQPQHF	TGTGCCAGCAGACAGGGGGCCGGGGGCAATCAGCCCCAGCATTTT
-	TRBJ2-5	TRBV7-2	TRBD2	CASSSSGTSPLQYF	TGTGCCAGCAGCTCCTCCGGGACTAGTCCGTTACAGTACTTC
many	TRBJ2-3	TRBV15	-	CATSRGGDSRTDTQYF	TGTGCCACCAGCAGAGGGGGGGACAGCCGCACAGATACGCAGTATTTT
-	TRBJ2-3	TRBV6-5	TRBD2	CASSPSGRLTDTQYF	TGTGCCAGCAGCCCAAGCGGGAGGCTGACAGATACGCAGTATTTT
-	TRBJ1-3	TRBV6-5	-	CASGESPSGNTIYF	TGTGCCAGCGGAGAATCCCCCTCTGGAAACACCATATATTTT
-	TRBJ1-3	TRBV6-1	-	CASSDHAVSGNTIYF	TGTGCCAGCAGTGATCATGCAGTCTCTGGAAACACCATATATTTT
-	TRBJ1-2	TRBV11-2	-	CASSLDWSTPGGYTF	TGTGCCAGCAGCTTAGATTGGAGCACCCCAGGGGGCTACACCTTC
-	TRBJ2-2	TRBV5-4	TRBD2	CASSPRAGGWSGELFF	TGTGCCAGCAGCCCAAGAGCGGGAGGGTGGTCCGGGGAGCTGTTTTTT
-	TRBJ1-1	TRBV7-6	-	CASSLESLGQHTEAFF	TGTGCCAGCAGCTTAGAAAGCTTAGGACAACACACTGAAGCTTTCTTT
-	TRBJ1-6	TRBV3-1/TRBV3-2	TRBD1	CASSRDRGPNSPLHF	TGTGCCAGCAGCCGGGACAGGGGACCTAATTCACCCCTCCACTTT
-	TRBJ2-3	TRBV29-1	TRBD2	CSVEGRKAGGTDTQYF	TGCAGCGTTGAGGGGCGCAAAGCGGGAGGGACAGATACGCAGTATTTT
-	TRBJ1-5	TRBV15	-	CATSRDVAGAYNQPQHF	TGTGCCACCAGCAGAGATGTCGCGGGGGCCTACAATCAGCCCCAGCATTTT
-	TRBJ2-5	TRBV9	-	CASSVNGGTQYF	TGTGCCAGCAGCGTCAATGGAGGGACCCAGTACTTC
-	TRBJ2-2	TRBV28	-	CASATDKNTGELFF	TGTGCCAGCGCGACGGACAAGAACACCGGGGAGCTGTTTTTT
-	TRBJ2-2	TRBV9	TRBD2	CASSPRTSDTGELFF	TGTGCCAGCAGCCCAAGGACTAGCGACACCGGGGAGCTGTTTTTT
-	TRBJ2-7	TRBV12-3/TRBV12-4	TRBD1	CASSLNRGYEQYF	TGTGCCAGCAGTTTGAACAGGGGCTACGAGCAGTACTTC
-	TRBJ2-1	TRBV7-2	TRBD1	CASSLAGDRGGYNEQFF	TGTGCCAGCAGCTTAGCAGGGGACAGGGGGGGATACAATGAGCAGTTCTTC
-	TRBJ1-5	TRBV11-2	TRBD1	CASSLDGIGTGGFSNQPQHF	TGTGCCAGCAGCTTAGATGGAATAGGGACAGGGGGATTCAGCAATCAGCCCCAGCATTTT
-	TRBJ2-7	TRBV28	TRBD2	CASSFRTSGRYEQYF	TGTGCCAGCAGTTTCCGGACTAGCGGGAGGTACGAGCAGTACTTC
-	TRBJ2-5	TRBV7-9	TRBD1	CASSFLSNRGETQYF	TGTGCCAGCAGCTTTCTCTCCAACAGGGGGGAGACCCAGTACTTC
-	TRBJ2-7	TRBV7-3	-	CASSLSGGREQYF	TGTGCCAGCAGCTTAAGTGGGGGCCGCGAGCAGTACTTC
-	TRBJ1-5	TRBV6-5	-	CASRLTGTSNQPQHF	TGTGCCAGCAGACTAACAGGGACCAGCAATCAGCCCCAGCATTTT
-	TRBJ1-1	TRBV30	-	CAWSVQFNAEAFF	TGTGCCTGGTCCGTACAGTTCAATGCTGAAGCTTTCTTT
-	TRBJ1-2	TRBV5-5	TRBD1	CASSSDVNRGYGYTF	TGTGCCAGCAGTTCGGACGTAAACAGGGGCTATGGCTACACCTTC
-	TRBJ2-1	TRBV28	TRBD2	CASTPGGGYNEQFF	TGTGCCAGCACCCCCGGGGGGGGCTACAATGAGCAGTTCTTC
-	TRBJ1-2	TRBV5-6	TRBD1	CASSRRTGKLGGYTF	TGTGCCAGCAGCAGACGGACAGGGAAGCTGGGGGGCTACACCTTC
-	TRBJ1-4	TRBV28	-	CASNPPQDEKLFF	TGTGCCAGCAACCCTCCACAGGATGAAAAACTGTTTTTT
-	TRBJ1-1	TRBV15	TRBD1	CATSRERTGGTEAFF	TGTGCCACCAGCAGAGAAAGGACAGGGGGGACTGAAGCTTTCTTT
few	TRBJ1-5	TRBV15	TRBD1	CATSSSDRGWNQPQHF	TGTGCCACCAGCAGCAGCGACAGGGGGTGGAATCAGCCCCAGCATTTT
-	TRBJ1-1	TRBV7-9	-	CASSLRTEAFF	TGTGCCAGCAGCTTGAGGACTGAAGCTTTCTTT
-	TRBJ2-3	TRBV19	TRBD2	CASAGGLATDTQYF	TGTGCCAGCGCGGGAGGACTAGCGACAGATACGCAGTATTTT
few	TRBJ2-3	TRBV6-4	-	CATSPRGFTDTQYF	TGTGCCACCTCCCCCCGGGGGTTCACAGATACGCAGTATTTT